These T cell receptor beta chains were read from a single sample in a study of T cell responses to AZD1222 COVID-19 vaccine. Repertoires were generated with immunoSEQ multiplex PCR, while TCRdb's copy carries only in-frame clones and drops some. In the table there are a few hundred thousand clones, just over 90% of which are singletons. This sample comprised peripheral blood, obtained on day 0 of AZD1222 vaccination. These receptors all come from an adult in good health. The CDR3 runs from the conserved cysteine through the conserved F or W. D genes are given only for firm matches. For some rows the clone size is stated as once, few or many, or as a class when expanded; others skip it.

D gene	clone size	V gene	J gene	CDR3 DNA	CDR3 protein
NA	NA	TRBV7-8	TRBJ1-6	TGTGCCAGCAGCTTAGGGGGGGACTCCTCCTATAATTCACCCCTCCACTTT	CASSLGGDSSYNSPLHF
TRBD2	NA	TRBV7-9	TRBJ2-3	TGTGCCAGCAGCTTAGAGACTAGCGGGAGGGCCCCGGATACGCAGTATTTT	CASSLETSGRAPDTQYF
NA	NA	TRBV2	TRBJ2-5	TGTGCCAGCAGTGAATACGAGACCCAGTACTTC	CASSEYETQYF
NA	NA	TRBV3-1/TRBV3-2	TRBJ1-1	TGTGCCAGCAGCCAAGAGAGAATCATGAACACTGAAGCTTTCTTT	CASSQERIMNTEAFF
TRBD1	NA	TRBV6-1	TRBJ2-7	TGTGCCAGCAGTTCCACCGGGACAGGGGGTATCGAGCAGTACTTC	CASSSTGTGGIEQYF
NA	NA	TRBV15	TRBJ2-7	TGTGCCACCAGCAGAAAAGGCCCTTACGAGCAGTACTTC	CATSRKGPYEQYF
NA	NA	TRBV2	TRBJ1-5	TGTGCCAGCAGTGACCAGGGCCCTTATAGCAATCAGCCCCAGCATTTT	CASSDQGPYSNQPQHF
NA	NA	TRBV5-4	TRBJ1-1	TGTGCCAGCAGCTTGGGGGGGCGCAGCACTGAAGCTTTCTTT	CASSLGGRSTEAFF
NA	NA	TRBV3-1/TRBV3-2	TRBJ2-7	TGTGCCAGCAGCCCCGATCTCGGGAACGAGCAGTACTTC	CASSPDLGNEQYF
NA	once	TRBV18	TRBJ1-5	TGTGCCAGCTCACCAGGGGGTGGCAATCAGCCCCAGCATTTT	CASSPGGGNQPQHF
NA	NA	TRBV6-5	TRBJ2-7	TGTGCCAGCAGTTTTGGGGGACCGAACTACGAGCAGTACTTC	CASSFGGPNYEQYF
NA	NA	TRBV5-6	TRBJ1-6	TGTGCCAGCAGCTTTAGATCCTATAATTCACCCCTCCACTTT	CASSFRSYNSPLHF
NA	NA	TRBV28	TRBJ1-1	TGTGCCAGCACCCAAAGTCGTACTGAAGCTTTCTTT	CASTQSRTEAFF
NA	NA	TRBV9	TRBJ2-7	TGTGCCAGCAGCGTTAGTGCAGGGGATCCCTACGAGCAGTACTTC	CASSVSAGDPYEQYF
TRBD1	NA	TRBV7-9	TRBJ2-7	TGTGCCAGCATATCGGGACAGGGTAGCCACGAGCAGTACTTC	CASISGQGSHEQYF
TRBD1	NA	TRBV5-5	TRBJ1-1	TGTGCCAGCAGTAGACAGGGAGGCACTGAAGCTTTCTTT	CASSRQGGTEAFF
TRBD1	NA	TRBV6-6	TRBJ1-2	TGTGCCAGCAGTGACAGGGGGCGAGGCTACACCTTC	CASSDRGRGYTF
NA	NA	TRBV2	TRBJ1-2	TGTGCCAGCAGGGTGCAACAGGAGTATGATGGCTACACCTTC	CASRVQQEYDGYTF
NA	NA	TRBV28	TRBJ1-2	TGTGCCAGCAAAACCCTATCGACAGTTTCTAACTATGGCTACACCTTC	CASKTLSTVSNYGYTF
NA	NA	TRBV12-3/TRBV12-4	TRBJ1-2	TGTGCCAGCGAAGGTCCCTATGGCTACACCTTC	CASEGPYGYTF